These 21 T cell receptor beta chains were sequenced from one sample in a study of blood T cell repertoires in COVID-19. The data were produced by immunoSEQ multiplex PCR, yet TCRdb's version contains in-frame clones alone and is incomplete. The sample gives 150,000 to 200,000 clones, about 83% of which show up once; 10% to 15% is in the top ten. Sequencing used peripheral blood. Receptor source: a man between 65 and 85 years old who had recovered from COVID-19.

This clone has a handful of counts. The chain is built from TRBV19 and TRBJ2-2; D is perhaps TRBD1 (6 bases). The V end lost 4 bases, the J end lost 5 bases, and 17 bases lay between the germline ends. Germline values: CDR1 LNHDA, CDR2 SQIVND (reference sequence). The CDR3 totals 16 residues. CDR3 coding DNA: TGTGCCAGTAGTACTCTGAGGGGGAGTCGTACCGGGGAGCTGTTTTTT. This gives the protein CASSTLRGSRTGELFF.

On this clone itself: A junction boundary mismatches the germline segment, possibly from a read error. Other nucleotide sequences in the sample specify the same CDR3. V is TRBV4-3 and J is TRBJ1-4; D possibly corresponds to TRBD1 (6 bases). CDR3 length: 15 amino acids. Germline V gives CDR1 LGHNA, CDR2 YSLEER. Here the CDR3 DNA reads TGCGCTAGCAGCCACTCACAGGGAGCTGGTGAAAAACTGTTTTTT. This translates into CASSHSQGAGEKLFF.

J is TRBJ2-7 and V is TRBV7-8; the D gene is possibly TRBD1 (5 bases). Looked up from germline, CDR1 is SGHVS and CDR2 is FQNEAQ. This CDR3 comprises 14 residues. The V and J ends lost 1 base and 1 base respectively, with 8 bases between them. CDR3 region: CASSLEGRSYEQYF. DNA of the CDR3: TGTGCCAGCAGCTTAGAGGGGCGGTCCTACGAGCAGTACTTC.

The chain couples TRBV3-1 (or the pseudogene TRBV3-2) to TRBJ2-7, with 9 bases that match TRBD2. The CDR3 extends over 17 amino acids. CDR1 LGHDT and CDR2 YNNKEL come from the germline V gene (reference sequence). The V gene end was trimmed by 0 bases and the J gene end by 0 bases; junction bases not matched to a gene: 6. This CDR3 is CASSQDGLALSSYEQYF. As DNA, the CDR3 is TGTGCCAGCAGCCAAGATGGACTAGCGCTGAGCTCCTACGAGCAGTACTTC.

This chain joins TRBV5-1 and TRBJ1-2; D gene unclear. Per germline, CDR1 SGHRS and CDR2 YFSETQ. This CDR3 spans 14 amino acids. The V end lost 5 bases, the J end lost 2 bases, and 13 bases lay between the germline ends. The CDR3 sequence is CASSLTDLNYGYTF. The CDR3 DNA sequence: TGCGCCAGCAGTTTGACCGACTTAAACTATGGCTACACCTTC.

The rearrangement links TRBV15 to TRBJ2-7; 9 bases are shared with TRBD1. J was trimmed by 4 bases and V by 5 bases; bases with no gene match: 3. Germline V CDR1 and CDR2: LNHNV, YYDKDF (reference sequence). The CDR3 has 13 amino acids. In nucleotides, the CDR3 is TGTGCCACCAGCGGGACAGGGACATACGAGCAGTACTTC. This gives the protein CATSGTGTYEQYF.

The chain recombines TRBV5-1 with TRBJ2-2, with D tentatively TRBD2 (6 bases). This CDR3 comprises 16 residues. Trimming took 0 bases from V and 0 from J, leaving 9 bases between them. The germline CDR1 and CDR2 sequences are SGHRS and YFSETQ. The CDR3 spells CASSLGPSANTGELFF. The CDR3 DNA is TGCGCCAGCAGCTTGGGTCCTAGCGCGAACACCGGGGAGCTGTTTTTT.

The chain carries TRBV7-8 and TRBJ2-2; 14 nucleotides match TRBD2. J gave up 7 bases and V 5 bases, and 9 bases lay outside the gene matches. Germline V gives CDR1 SGHVS, CDR2 FQNEAQ. The CDR3 consists of 17 residues. The CDR3 sequence: CASSPMTSGRADGELFF. The CDR3 bases are TGTGCCAGCAGCCCGATGACTAGCGGGAGGGCGGACGGGGAGCTGTTTTTT.

V is TRBV4-1 and J is TRBJ2-3; the match to TRBD2 covers 14 bases. The ends lost 1 base at V and 4 bases at J; junction bases unmatched: 4. The CDR3 spans 17 residues. From germline, CDR1 is MGHRA and CDR2 YSYEKL. The CDR3 nucleotides read TGCGCCAGCAGCCAAGGACTAGCGGGAGGGCCCTCAGATACGCAGTATTTT. Translating gives CASSQGLAGGPSDTQYF.

The rearrangement joins TRBV5-6 to TRBJ2-7, with D possibly matching TRBD1 (6 bases). Germline-derived CDR1 and CDR2 are SGHDT and YYEEEE. The CDR3 covers 15 residues. V lost 4 bases to trimming and J lost 1 base, with 15 bases between them. CDR3 coding DNA: TGTGCCAGCAGCCAAATGACACAGGGATCCTACGAGCAGTACTTC. Residues: CASSQMTQGSYEQYF.

The CDR3 DNA reads as TGTGCCAGCAGTCCCCCTGGCGGGGGCGTGTCTGAAAAACTGTTTTTT. Translated, it gives CASSPPGGGVSEKLFF. The chain joins TRBV28 to TRBJ1-4; D might be TRBD1 (6 bases). The CDR3 runs to 16 residues. Germline V gene sequence: CDR1 MDHEN, CDR2 SYDVKM. V shed 5 bases and J shed 7 bases, with 20 bases lying between them.

The chain links TRBV24-1 to TRBJ1-4; TRBD1 aligns across 8 bases. Germline CDR1 is KGHDR and CDR2 is SFDVKD. With 4 bases clipped from V and 6 bases from J, the junction kept 9 bases outside the gene matches. CDR3 size: 16 residues. The CDR3: CATSDSTGGVYEKLFF. The CDR3 region has the DNA TGTGCCACCAGTGACTCCACAGGGGGTGTTTATGAAAAACTGTTTTTT.

V gene TRBV19 combines with J gene TRBJ2-3; 8 positions match TRBD2. This CDR3 has 17 amino acids. In germline, CDR1 is LNHDA, CDR2 SQIVND (reference sequence). V lost 7 bases, J lost 2 bases, and 14 bases stayed unmatched. CDR3 sequence reads: CASTSPSGGRVTDTQYF. As DNA, the CDR3 is TGTGCCAGTACTTCTCCAAGCGGGGGCCGCGTCACAGATACGCAGTATTTT.

The V gene is TRBV9, the J gene TRBJ2-3; D perhaps matches TRBD2 (5 bases). Trimming left V 0 bases short and J 8 bases short, with 19 bases between. Germline V CDR1 and CDR2: SGDLS, YYNGEE. CDR3 length: 16 residues. Here the CDR3 DNA reads TGTGCCAGCAGCGTAGTCGCAAATCGGGATCAAGGTACGCAGTATTTT. Translating gives CASSVVANRDQGTQYF.

The chain couples TRBV5-1 to TRBJ2-1; 10 bases agree with TRBD2. Per the germline V gene, CDR1 is SGHRS and CDR2 is YFSETQ. Trimming removed 0 bases from V and 10 bases from J; junction bases left unmatched: 13. The CDR3 extends over 17 amino acids. CDR3 protein: CASSLALLAGYPGEQFF. The CDR3 nucleotides are TGCGCCAGCAGCTTGGCCTTACTAGCGGGATATCCGGGGGAGCAGTTCTTC.

This clone was detected only once. This chain joins TRBV18 and TRBJ1-1, with 8 bases lining up with TRBD1. This CDR3 contains 15 residues. Germline CDR1 reads KGHSH; CDR2 reads LQKENI. V shed 3 bases and J 1 base; nucleotides not matched to a gene: 4. Here the CDR3 reads CASSPPTGANTEAFF. For the CDR3, the DNA is TGTGCCAGCTCACCGCCGACAGGGGCGAACACTGAAGCTTTCTTT.

The chain recombines TRBV7-2 with TRBJ2-2; the D gene is possibly TRBD1 (6 bases). Trimming stripped 3 bases from V and 5 bases from J, with 10 bases between. Germline V CDR1 and CDR2: SGHTA, FQGNSA. The CDR3 loop spans 14 amino acids. CDR3: CASSFTTGTGELFF. The CDR3 DNA is TGTGCCAGCAGCTTCACAACAGGGACCGGGGAGCTGTTTTTT.

This chain joins TRBV19 and TRBJ2-5; TRBD2 aligns across 7 bases. The CDR3 is made up of 14 amino acids. Germline CDR1 reads LNHDA; CDR2 reads SQIVND (reference sequence). V lost 1 base to trimming and J lost 5 bases; unmatched junction nucleotides: 4. CDR3 sequence: CASSIGGGSETQYF. CDR3 sequence (DNA): TGTGCCAGTAGTATAGGAGGCGGGAGTGAGACCCAGTACTTC.

The rearrangement links TRBV12-3 or TRBV12-4 to TRBJ1-2, with a possible D match to TRBD1 (6 bases). The CDR3 loop spans 13 amino acids. The V and J ends lost 4 bases and 4 bases respectively, with 10 bases between them. The CDR3 region is CASSWEGGYGYTF. The CDR3 region has the DNA TGTGCCAGCAGTTGGGAGGGGGGCTATGGCTACACCTTC.

The V and J genes are TRBV5-1 and TRBJ2-1; weak D call: TRBD2 (6 bases). V shed 1 base and J shed 4 bases, with 18 bases lying between them. This CDR3 contains 17 residues. Germline assignment: CDR1 SGHRS and CDR2 YFSETQ. In DNA form, the CDR3 reads TGCGCCAGCAGCTTGAGTTCGAGGGCGGGGTTATACAATGAGCAGTTCTTC. Translated, it gives CASSLSSRAGLYNEQFF.

The gene calls are TRBV5-1 and TRBJ2-5, with D perhaps matching TRBD2 (5 bases). Germline V gene sequence: CDR1 SGHRS, CDR2 YFSETQ. V lost 0 bases and J 0 bases, leaving 15 bases between the germline ends. The CDR3 runs to 17 residues. CDR3 in amino acids: CASSLAVSSGNQETQYF. The DNA of the CDR3 is TGCGCCAGCAGCTTGGCCGTATCAAGCGGCAACCAAGAGACCCAGTACTTC.